A single sample gave rise to the 32 T cell receptor beta chains below, sequenced in a study of T-cell reconstitution after alpha-beta-depleted transplantation in children. Unique molecular identifiers featured in how the TCRbeta library was prepared. TCRdb fed the PCR reads into MiXCR, producing one record per CDR3 protein. The sample records 350,000 to 400,000 distinct CDR3 sequences, about 14% being singletons. Sequenced material: PBMCs, taken from the stem cell graft. The source is a human donor who donated a stem cell graft to a child with Fanconi anemia.

This rearrangement joins TRBV5-1 to TRBJ1-1; D remains ambiguous. This CDR3 is 15 amino acids long. Trimming cost V 0 bases and J 1 base, with 10 bases left between them. Germline CDR1 and CDR2: SGHRS and YFSETQ. CDR3 nucleotide sequence: TGCGCCAGCAGCTTGGATTCACACAGGAACACTGAAGCTTTCTTT. Translating gives CASSLDSHRNTEAFF.

This clonotype occurred many times. The chain employs TRBV18 and TRBJ2-3; 9 bases match TRBD1. The V gene's germline CDR1 is KGHSH and CDR2 LQKENI. V gave up 1 base and J gave up 0 bases; unmatched junction bases: 2. This CDR3 spans 16 amino acids. The CDR3 coding sequence is TGTGCCAGCTCACCACTGGACAGGGGAAGCACAGATACGCAGTATTTT. It encodes CASSPLDRGSTDTQYF.

J is TRBJ2-7 and V is TRBV7-2, with D tentatively TRBD1 (6 bases). The V gene lost 6 bases and the J gene lost 2 bases, with 14 bases spanning the gap. Looked up from germline, CDR1 is SGHTA and CDR2 is FQGNSA. The CDR3 loop spans 14 amino acids. This chain's CDR3 is CASSLQGLTYEQYV. The CDR3, as DNA: TGTGCCAGCAGTCTGCAGGGGCTGACCTACGAGCAGTACGTC.

The V and J genes are TRBV7-2 and TRBJ1-2; D gene ambiguous. Trimming took off 3 bases at V and 4 bases at J, with 9 bases between the two ends. CDR3 length equals 13 residues. CDR1 is SGHTA and CDR2 is FQGNSA in the germline V gene. Here the CDR3 reads CASSFLQTYGYTF. The CDR3 DNA follows: TGTGCCAGCAGCTTTCTACAGACCTATGGCTACACCTTC.

The chain has TRBV5-1 and TRBJ2-1; TRBD1 matches at 9 bases. This CDR3 is 15 amino acids long. The germline CDR1 and CDR2 sequences are SGHRS and YFSETQ. The V and J ends lost 0 bases and 5 bases, in that order; junction bases with no gene match: 3. This CDR3 is CASSLVGQGHNEQFF. The CDR3 bases are TGCGCCAGCAGCTTGGTGGGACAGGGCCACAATGAGCAGTTCTTC.

In this sample, this clonotype turned up a few times. V usage is TRBV11-2 and J usage is TRBJ2-1; 10 positions agree with TRBD2. This CDR3 is 16 amino acids long. The germline CDR1 and CDR2 sequences are SGHAT and FQNNGV. V shed 0 bases, J shed 9 bases, and the junction held 8 bases outside the gene matches. DNA of the CDR3: TGTGCCAGCAGCTTAGATAGACTAGCGGGTAAAATTGAGCAGTTCTTC. It encodes CASSLDRLAGKIEQFF.

The sample holds many counts of this clonotype. The chain has TRBV11-2 and TRBJ2-3, with 11 bases lining up with TRBD2. CDR1 and CDR2 (germline): SGHAT, FQNNGV. V gave up 4 bases and J gave up 2 bases; unmatched junction bases: 8. There are 17 residues in the CDR3. CDR3 amino acids: CASSSPVAGGFTDTQYF. As DNA, the CDR3 is TGTGCCAGCAGCTCCCCCGTAGCGGGGGGGTTCACAGATACGCAGTATTTT.

This clonotype came up a few times. This chain links TRBV3-1 with TRBJ1-2, with no clear D. Germline values: CDR1 LGHDT, CDR2 YNNKEL (reference sequence). The CDR3 loop spans 14 amino acids. V lost 0 bases and J lost 7, with 12 bases in between. The CDR3 loop is CASSQEIEGGGYTF. The CDR3 coding sequence is TGTGCCAGCAGCCAAGAGATTGAGGGAGGTGGCTACACCTTC.

At least ten counts were recorded for this clonotype. The genes are TRBV29-1 and TRBJ2-3, with a possible D match to TRBD2 (5 bases). Germline V lookup: CDR1 SQVTM, CDR2 ANQGSEA. The germline V and J ends were trimmed by 3 bases and 4 bases, with 8 bases remaining between them. The CDR3 runs 12 residues. The chain's CDR3 is CSVERAADTQYF. In nucleotides, the CDR3 is TGCAGCGTTGAGAGGGCAGCAGATACGCAGTATTTT.

Many counts were recorded for this clonotype. The chain employs TRBV20-1 and TRBJ2-1; tentatively, D is TRBD1 (7 bases). The CDR3 loop spans 15 amino acids. V shed 1 base and J shed 5 bases, with 15 bases lying between them. In germline, CDR1 is DFQATT, CDR2 SNEGSKA (reference sequence). CDR3 in DNA: TGCAGTGCTAGAGGGAGGGGGCTCCCTCACAATGAGCAGTTCTTC. Protein product: CSARGRGLPHNEQFF.

This clonotype appeared a few times. J is TRBJ2-1 and V is TRBV29-1, with D unclear. Looked up from germline, CDR1 is SQVTM and CDR2 is ANQGSEA. V shed 6 bases and J shed 0 bases, with 18 bases lying between them. This CDR3 comprises 16 residues. The CDR3 coding sequence is TGCAGCGTCCCCCTCCAAGGAGTCGGCTCCTACAATGAGCAGTTCTTC. Translated, it gives CSVPLQGVGSYNEQFF.

This clonotype has a count of ten or more. This chain connects TRBV10-3 to TRBJ1-2, with a tentative D call TRBD1 (5 bases). V lost 5 bases and J lost 0, with 22 bases in between. The germline CDR1 and CDR2 sequences are ENHRY and SYGVKD. There are 18 residues in the CDR3. DNA for the CDR3: TGTGCCATCAGTACCTCAGGGACGTTGGGGGGTGCTAACTATGGCTACACCTTC. The encoded protein is CAISTSGTLGGANYGYTF.

This clonotype was observed a handful of times. The chain has TRBV14 and TRBJ1-2; D unresolved. The germline V gene has CDR1 SGHDN and CDR2 FVKESK. The length of the CDR3 is 14 residues. The V and J ends lost 0 bases and 4 bases respectively, with 9 bases between them. In nucleotides, the CDR3 is TGTGCCAGCAGCCAAGATACCGACGGCTATGGCTACACCTTC. Residues: CASSQDTDGYGYTF.

This clonotype was detected a few times. The chain joins TRBV29-1 to TRBJ1-1; weak D call: TRBD1 (5 bases). The CDR3 is 14 residues long. The germline V and J ends were trimmed by 4 bases and 9 bases, with 21 bases remaining between them. Germline lookup yields CDR1 SQVTM and CDR2 ANQGSEA. CDR3 sequence reads: CSVGVGHENLKAFF. CDR3 coding DNA: TGCAGCGTTGGGGTTGGACATGAGAATTTGAAAGCTTTCTTT. The whole variable domain, filled in from reference TRBV29-1 and TRBJ1-1, reads SAVISQKPSRDICQRGTSLTIQCQVDSQVTMMFWYRQQPGQSLTLIATANQGSEATYESGFVIDKFPISRPNLTFSTLTVSNMSPEDSSIYLCSVGVGHENLKAFFGQGTRLTVV.

This clonotype has a count of ten or more. The chain links TRBV12-3 or TRBV12-4 to TRBJ2-4, with a possible D match to TRBD2 (6 bases). This CDR3 region has 14 residues. The germline V and J ends were trimmed by 6 bases and 5 bases, with 14 bases remaining between them. CDR3 nucleotide sequence: TGTGCCAGCAGCCCGTCGGGGGTTGAAAACATTCAGTACTTC. Translating gives CASSPSGVENIQYF.

This clonotype was counted between two and nine times. V usage is TRBV12-3 or TRBV12-4 and J usage is TRBJ2-3; 7 nucleotides align to TRBD1. V lost 6 bases and J lost 5; bases outside the gene matches: 8. The CDR3 consists of 14 residues. CDR3 DNA sequence: TGTGCCAGCAGGACAGGGAGTTGGATAGATACGCAGTATTTT. Translated: CASRTGSWIDTQYF.

This clonotype has a handful of counts. The V call is TRBV7-2, the J call TRBJ1-1; no firm D call. Trimming removed 7 bases from V and 7 bases from J, with 16 bases in between. The CDR3 covers 13 residues. CDR1 is SGHTA, CDR2 FQGNSA, per germline. CDR3 amino acids: CASTLRAGGEAFF. CDR3 DNA: TGTGCCAGCACCCTTAGGGCAGGTGGTGAAGCTTTCTTT.

The chain couples TRBV7-2 to TRBJ2-7; no clear D. Germline CDR1 SGHTA, CDR2 FQGNSA. Trimming left V 1 base short and J 1 base short, with 5 bases between. The CDR3 contains 13 residues. CDR3 nucleotide sequence: TGTGCCAGCAGCTTAGAGCTTTCCTACGAGCAGTACTTC. Its translation: CASSLELSYEQYF.

In this sample, this clonotype turned up a few times. This sequence joins TRBV5-1 and TRBJ2-3, with 15 bases lining up with TRBD2. Per the germline V gene, CDR1 is SGHRS and CDR2 is YFSETQ. V lost 4 bases to trimming and J lost 2 bases; unmatched junction nucleotides: 2. The CDR3 is 16 residues long. The CDR3 sequence is CASSRTSGGATDTQYF. The CDR3 coding sequence is TGCGCCAGCAGCAGGACTAGCGGGGGGGCCACAGATACGCAGTATTTT.

The chain is built from TRBV18 and TRBJ1-6; D might be TRBD1 (6 bases). The CDR3 has 14 amino acids. Trimming removed 2 bases at V and 11 bases at J, with 13 bases between. Germline CDR1 and CDR2: KGHSH and LQKENI. The CDR3 region has the DNA TGTGCCAGCTCACCAACAGGGAAAGATGCACCCCTCCACTTT. Protein sequence: CASSPTGKDAPLHF.

On this clonotype itself: With a much larger clone just one base away, this may be a read error. The chain recombines TRBV20-1 with TRBJ1-1; 7 nucleotides line up with TRBD1. Germline V gene data show CDR1 as DFQATT and CDR2 as SNEGSKA (reference sequence). J gave up 3 bases and V 4 bases, and 2 bases lay outside the gene matches. The CDR3 is 12 residues long. The CDR3 is CSATQGDTEAFF. The CDR3 DNA is TGCAGTGCTACCCAGGGGGACACTGAAGCTTTCTTT.

This clonotype has a handful of counts. One end of the junction varies from germline; a read error may be responsible. The CDR3 nucleotides are TGTGCCAGTAGTGATATGCCCCGGGTTGGCAATCAGCCCCAGCATTTT. Amino acids: CASSDMPRVGNQPQHF. The chain carries TRBV6-1 and TRBJ1-5; D gene uncertain. CDR1 is MNHNS, CDR2 SASEGT, per germline. The CDR3 runs to 16 residues.

This clonotype was picked up many times. The chain couples TRBV28 to TRBJ1-1; the D gene is possibly TRBD1 (5 bases). This CDR3 region has 14 residues. Germline lookup yields CDR1 MDHEN and CDR2 SYDVKM. V was trimmed by 0 bases and J by 5 bases, leaving 10 bases between them. In DNA form, the CDR3 reads TGTGCCAGCAGTTTATGGGACGGGGGGACTGAAGCTTTCTTT. This translates into CASSLWDGGTEAFF.

This sequence joins TRBV12-3 or TRBV12-4 and TRBJ1-2; D unclear. Between the trimmed V and J ends, which lost 3 bases and 2 bases, there was a span of 13 bases. The CDR3 totals 15 residues. As DNA, the CDR3 is TGTGCCAGCAGTTTGACGGACGGATGGAACTATGGCTACACCTTC. Its protein product is CASSLTDGWNYGYTF.

The chain is built from TRBV7-6 and TRBJ2-2, with a tentative D call TRBD1 (6 bases). The CDR3 has 15 amino acids. Germline values: CDR1 SGHVS, CDR2 FNYEAQ. V was shortened by 2 bases and J by 4 bases, with 11 bases between the two germline ends. The CDR3 region has the DNA TGTGCCAGCAGCTTAAGGGAAGGGGGCACCGGGGAGCTGTTTTTT. Residues: CASSLREGGTGELFF.

The V and J genes are TRBV4-1 and TRBJ1-4; 7 nucleotides agree with TRBD1. From germline, CDR1 is MGHRA and CDR2 YSYEKL. V lost 4 bases to trimming and J lost 0 bases; unmatched junction nucleotides: 5. The CDR3 loop spans 16 amino acids. The chain's CDR3 is CASSPGQFATNEKLFF. The CDR3 DNA is TGCGCCAGCAGCCCGGGACAGTTCGCAACTAATGAAAAACTGTTTTTT.

The table lists this clonotype with a few counts. The chain has TRBV18 and TRBJ1-1; 9 bases map to TRBD1. Germline CDR1 reads KGHSH; CDR2 reads LQKENI. The ends lost 3 bases at V and 0 bases at J; junction bases unmatched: 11. This CDR3 has 18 amino acids. The DNA of the CDR3 is TGTGCCAGCTCACCCCTTCAAAACAGGGGGCTTATGAACACTGAAGCTTTCTTT. Its translation: CASSPLQNRGLMNTEAFF. Full variable domain (rest looked up from reference TRBV18 and TRBJ1-1): NAGVMQNPRHLVRRRGQEARLRCSPMKGHSHVYWYRQLPEEGLKFMVYLQKENIIDESGMPKERFSAEFPKEGPSILRIQQVVRGDSAAYFCASSPLQNRGLMNTEAFFGQGTRLTVV.

This chain joins TRBV20-1 and TRBJ2-1; D unresolved. The CDR3 runs 15 residues. V was shortened by 4 bases and J by 0 bases, with 13 bases between the two germline ends. Germline V gene data show CDR1 as DFQATT and CDR2 as SNEGSKA (reference sequence). The CDR3, as DNA: TGCAGTGCTACCCAGAAGGGTAGCTCCTACAATGAGCAGTTCTTC. This gives the protein CSATQKGSSYNEQFF.

The chain couples TRBV4-1 to TRBJ2-7; no reliable D call. Trimming took off 0 bases at V and 3 bases at J, with 6 bases between the two ends. Germline loops: CDR1 MGHRA, CDR2 YSYEKL. This CDR3 region has 13 residues. CDR3 amino acids: CASSQDIYYEQYV. DNA for the CDR3: TGCGCCAGCAGCCAAGATATATACTACGAGCAGTACGTC.

This chain uses TRBV7-2 with TRBJ2-5, with a possible D match to TRBD1 (5 bases). This CDR3 contains 14 residues. Per the germline V gene, CDR1 is SGHTA and CDR2 is FQGNSA. V was pared by 7 bases and J by 7 bases, with 19 bases between. The CDR3 protein is CASNYQGAGLTQYF. The CDR3 coding sequence is TGTGCCAGCAACTACCAGGGCGCAGGGCTGACCCAGTACTTC.

This clonotype was found many times. The J gene is TRBJ1-1, the V gene TRBV12-3 or TRBV12-4; 7 bases are shared with TRBD1. Unmatched junction bases numbered 4, after V lost 5 bases and J lost 1 base. The CDR3 runs to 14 residues. The CDR3 loop reads CASSPGQQNTEAFF. The CDR3 DNA is TGTGCCAGCAGTCCGGGACAGCAGAACACTGAAGCTTTCTTT.

This chain uses TRBV7-8 with TRBJ2-7, with 9 bases matching TRBD1. In germline, CDR1 is SGHVS, CDR2 FQNEAQ. Germline trimming cut 5 bases from V and 6 bases from J; bases unmatched to any gene: 5. This CDR3 is built from 13 residues. The CDR3 DNA sequence: TGTGCCAGCAGCGCCACAGGGGGCTTCGAGCAGTACGTC. It encodes CASSATGGFEQYV.